What follows is one T cell receptor beta chain and its context. What it binds is unknown. This specimen belongs to a study of chemoradiotherapy in HPV16-positive cancers. As for the study in general: Candidate HPV-specific clones and shared TCR motifs came from two HPV16-positive patients. Regarding the study as a whole: In HPV16-positive patients, HPV-responsive T-cell expansion tracked better recurrence-free survival. The functional HPV-specific definition rests on just a couple of HPV16-positive patients.

Generated by immunoSEQ multiplex PCR, the TCRdb table keeps only in-frame clones and is missing some. The data hold 40,000 to 60,000 clones, with roughly nine tenths observed a single time. Germline values: CDR1 LNHDA, CDR2 SQIVND (reference sequence). V dropped 7 bases and J dropped 5; count of bases not matched to a gene: 10. The CDR3 contains 15 residues. This TCR came from a human donor with HPV-associated anogenital cancer. The sequences come from blood, collected from a patient who underwent chemoradiotherapy. The chain is built from TRBV19 and TRBJ1-2; 10 positions agree with TRBD1. The CDR3 spells CASNPPGQGTYGYTF. The DNA of the CDR3 is TGTGCCAGTAATCCTCCGGGACAGGGGACTTATGGCTACACCTTC. Filled out from reference TRBV19 and TRBJ1-2, the complete variable domain reads DGGITQSPKYLFRKEGQNVTLSCEQNLNHDAMYWYRQDPGQGLRLIYYSQIVNDFQKGDIAEGYSVSREKKESFPLTVTSAQKNPTAFYLCASNPPGQGTYGYTFGSGTRLTVV.